Below are 15 T cell receptor beta chains sequenced from a single sample in a study of tumor and adjacent non-tumor tissue in lung cancer. TCRbeta libraries were built with three rounds of nested PCR, modified from ARM-PCR. In TCRdb, the multiplex PCR reads were re-called with MiXCR into one record per CDR3 protein. The sample carries tens of thousands of distinct CDR3 sequences, just over 65% recorded once. RNA was extracted from bulk tissue without any cell sorting. The sample comprised lung tumor tissue. These receptors were collected from a man in his fifties or sixties with non-small cell lung cancer.

Of note for this clonotype: The germline gene is not matched at one end of the junction; a read error may be the cause. The chain has TRBV5-6 and TRBJ2-1, with D tentatively TRBD1 or TRBD2 (5 bases each). The germline gives CDR1 SGHDT, CDR2 YYEEEE. This CDR3 is built from 14 residues. The CDR3 reads CASSLVGTSIEQFF. The CDR3 bases are TGTGCCAGTAGCTTGGTCGGGACCAGCATTGAGCAGTTCTTC.

Comment on this clonotype: An end of the junction does not agree with germline; a read error may underlie this. The chain joins TRBV6-5 to TRBJ2-6; D is unresolved. Germline values: CDR1 MNHEY, CDR2 SVGAGI. CDR3 size: 20 residues. The CDR3 nucleotides are TGTGCCAGCAGTTACACTGAGAACGACATGGCGAGCTCTGGGACCAACGTCCTGACTTTC. It is translated as CASSYTENDMASSGTNVLTF.

This clonotype was observed many times. This chain connects TRBV6-1 to TRBJ2-7, with D hard to call. Germline CDR1 MNHNS, CDR2 SASEGT. The V gene lost 1 base and the J gene lost 3 bases, with 7 bases spanning the gap. The CDR3 extends over 13 amino acids. The CDR3 is CASSEGQFYEQYF. The CDR3 DNA reads as TGTGCCAGCAGTGAAGGGCAGTTCTACGAGCAGTACTTC.

This clonotype was observed many times. The gene calls are TRBV5-4 and TRBJ2-3, with D possibly matching TRBD1 (7 bases). Germline CDR1 reads SGHNT; CDR2 reads YYREEE (reference sequence). The ends were cut back, 2 bases at V and 5 bases at J, with 12 bases in the middle. The CDR3 has 14 amino acids. This CDR3 is CASSFTGEEDTQYF. CDR3 in DNA: TGTGCCAGCAGCTTCACAGGGGAGGAAGATACGCAGTATTTT.

The rearrangement uses TRBV11-2 and TRBJ2-3, with D unresolved. The DNA end is more similar to TRBJ1-5, so the J call may be wrong. The CDR3 is made up of 12 amino acids. Germline loops: CDR1 SGHAT, CDR2 FQNNGV. CDR3 loop: CASRKGSDTQHF. CDR3 in DNA: TGTGCCAGCAGGAAAGGTTCGGATACGCAGCATTTT.

Notes on this clonotype: The junction does not match germline at one end; this may be a read error. The chain recombines TRBV4-2 with TRBJ2-7, with D possibly TRBD1 on 6 matching bases. The CDR3 is 15 amino acids. The V gene's germline CDR1 is LGHNA and CDR2 YNFKEQ. DNA for the CDR3: TGTGTCAGCAGTCAAGCCCCAGGGGCAGCCTACGAGCAGTATTTC. As protein: CVSSQAPGAAYEQYF.

At least ten counts were recorded for this clonotype. The J gene is TRBJ1-2, the V gene TRBV6-2 or TRBV6-3, with a possible D match to TRBD1 (5 bases). V shed 5 bases and J shed 6 bases, with 19 bases lying between them. This CDR3 contains 15 residues. CDR1 is MNHEY, CDR2 SVGEGT, per germline. CDR3 sequence reads: CASSDTGHSEDGYTF. CDR3 bases: TGTGCCAGCAGTGACACCGGACATTCAGAGGATGGCTACACCTTC.

Note on this clonotype: One end of the junction fails to match germline, which may point to a read error. This chain connects TRBV20-1 to TRBJ2-4, with D tentatively TRBD1 (5 bases). Germline V gene lookup returns CDR1 DFQATT and CDR2 SNEGSKA (reference sequence). The CDR3 runs 16 residues. The CDR3 nucleotides are TGCAATGCTAGAGATCGCCGGACACTAGCCAAAAACATTCAGTACTTC. Protein product: CNARDRRTLAKNIQYF.

The CDR3 coding sequence is TGCAGCGGAAGCGAAGAAGGCTATGGCTACACCTTC. Amino acid sequence: CSGSEEGYGYTF. The chain carries TRBV29-1 and TRBJ1-2; D uncertain. CDR3 size: 12 residues. From germline, CDR1 is SQVTM and CDR2 ANQGSEA. V was shortened by 7 bases and J by 4 bases, with 13 bases between the two germline ends. Combining the CDR3 with reference TRBV29-1 and TRBJ1-2 gives the whole variable domain SAVISQKPSRDICQRGTSLTIQCQVDSQVTMMFWYRQQPGQSLTLIATANQGSEATYESGFVIDKFPISRPNLTFSTLTVSNMSPEDSSIYLCSGSEEGYGYTFGSGTRLTVV.

As to this clonotype: Mismatch with germline at one junction end may stem from a read error. V gene TRBV20-1 combines with J gene TRBJ2-7; 10 nucleotides align to TRBD1. Germline CDR1 reads DFQATT; CDR2 reads SNEGSKA (reference sequence). This CDR3 has 14 residues. The CDR3 DNA reads as TGCAGTGCTAGTTTCGAGACAGGGGGCCTCGAGCAGTATTTC. This codes for CSASFETGGLEQYF.

This clonotype was seen more than once but under ten times. This could be a read error, since a much larger clone is one nucleotide away. The chain has TRBV12-3 or TRBV12-4 and TRBJ2-2; a possible D gene is TRBD2 (5 bases). CDR3 size: 13 residues. The CDR3 sequence: CASSPRPVGELLF. The CDR3 region has the DNA TGTGCCAGCAGTCCTCGACCCGTCGGGGAGCTGTTATTT.

This clonotype occurred many times. The chain has TRBV20-1 and TRBJ2-3, with D unresolved. The V end lost 3 bases, the J end lost 2 bases, and 12 bases lay between the germline ends. Looked up from germline, CDR1 is DFQATT and CDR2 is SNEGSKA (reference sequence). This CDR3 has 14 amino acids. Here the CDR3 reads CSASHGTFTDTQYF. As DNA, the CDR3 is TGCAGTGCTAGTCACGGTACATTCACAGATACGCAGTATTTT.

As concerns this clonotype: A much larger clone sits a single nucleotide away, making a read error possible. The CDR3 loop is CVSSLGTEQFF. In DNA, the CDR3 is TGTGTCAGCAGCCTCGGGACAGAGCAGTTCTTC. The V call is TRBV4-2, the J call TRBJ2-1; D possibly corresponds to TRBD1 (6 bases). The germline CDR1 and CDR2 sequences are LGHNA and YNFKEQ. The CDR3 length is 11 residues.

For this clonotype: A read error may account for a junction end that differs from germline. This sequence joins TRBV6-2 or TRBV6-3 and TRBJ1-1; 11 bases map to TRBD1. The CDR3 has 18 residues. The germline V gene encodes CDR1 MNHEY and CDR2 SVGEGT. The CDR3 DNA reads TGTTCCAGTAGTTACCCCCGGACAGGGGGCAGAGGGCGCATCCGAGCCTTCTTT. Encoded protein: CSSSYPRTGGRGRIRAFF.

Concerning this clonotype: Since the CDR3 does not end with the conserved phenylalanine or tryptophan, this likely comes from a read error. The limits of the CDR3 on the DNA are not certain, so only TCRdb's listed CDR3 is given. The rearrangement links TRBV11-2 to TRBJ1-2. Germline CDR1 SGHAT, CDR2 FQNNGV. The CDR3 is made up of 13 amino acids, end residues included. CDR3 sequence reads: CVSSLLRKSGYAL.